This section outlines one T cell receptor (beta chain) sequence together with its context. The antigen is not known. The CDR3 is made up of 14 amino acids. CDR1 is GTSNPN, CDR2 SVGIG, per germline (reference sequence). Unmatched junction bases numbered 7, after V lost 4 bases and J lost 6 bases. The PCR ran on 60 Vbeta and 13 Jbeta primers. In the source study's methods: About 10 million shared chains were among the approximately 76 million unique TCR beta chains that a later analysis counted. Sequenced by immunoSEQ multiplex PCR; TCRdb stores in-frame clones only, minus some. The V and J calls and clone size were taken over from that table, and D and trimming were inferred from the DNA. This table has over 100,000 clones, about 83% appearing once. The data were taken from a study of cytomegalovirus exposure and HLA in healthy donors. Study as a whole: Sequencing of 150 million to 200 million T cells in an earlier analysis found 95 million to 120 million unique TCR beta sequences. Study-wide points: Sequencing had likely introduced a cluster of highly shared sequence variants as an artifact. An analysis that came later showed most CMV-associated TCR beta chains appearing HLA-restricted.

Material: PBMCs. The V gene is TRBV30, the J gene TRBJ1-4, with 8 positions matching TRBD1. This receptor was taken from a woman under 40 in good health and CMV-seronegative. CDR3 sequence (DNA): TGTGCCTGGAAAGCCGGACAGGGCCATGAAAAACTGTTTTTT. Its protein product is CAWKAGQGHEKLFF.